The sequence of this TCR beta chain was determined in a study of graft-versus-host responses after intestinal transplantation. At the level of the study: Induction using anti-thymocyte globulin, followed by tacrolimus and steroids for 2 to 4 years, was given to all recipients.

The study, taken as a whole, reports: There were GvH clones found in recipient marrow, and some of them appeared first in ileum or blood.

As regards this clone: What it binds is unknown.

CDR3 size: 13 residues. The germline gives CDR1 SGHRS, CDR2 YFSETQ. V was cut by 0 bases and J by 3 bases, with 4 bases left in between. Clones were sequenced by immunoSEQ multiplex PCR, and TCRdb holds only the in-frame ones, with some missing. The sample has just under 100,000 clones; 80% to 95% are singletons. Sequenced material: PBMCs, taken 450 to 480 days after intestinal transplant. The sequence came from a human patient who received an intestinal transplant, so some T cells may come from the graft donor. The chain couples TRBV5-1 to TRBJ1-3; D not certain. In DNA, the CDR3 is TGCGCCAGCAGCTTGGGGGATGGAAACACCATATATTTT. Its protein is CASSLGDGNTIYF.